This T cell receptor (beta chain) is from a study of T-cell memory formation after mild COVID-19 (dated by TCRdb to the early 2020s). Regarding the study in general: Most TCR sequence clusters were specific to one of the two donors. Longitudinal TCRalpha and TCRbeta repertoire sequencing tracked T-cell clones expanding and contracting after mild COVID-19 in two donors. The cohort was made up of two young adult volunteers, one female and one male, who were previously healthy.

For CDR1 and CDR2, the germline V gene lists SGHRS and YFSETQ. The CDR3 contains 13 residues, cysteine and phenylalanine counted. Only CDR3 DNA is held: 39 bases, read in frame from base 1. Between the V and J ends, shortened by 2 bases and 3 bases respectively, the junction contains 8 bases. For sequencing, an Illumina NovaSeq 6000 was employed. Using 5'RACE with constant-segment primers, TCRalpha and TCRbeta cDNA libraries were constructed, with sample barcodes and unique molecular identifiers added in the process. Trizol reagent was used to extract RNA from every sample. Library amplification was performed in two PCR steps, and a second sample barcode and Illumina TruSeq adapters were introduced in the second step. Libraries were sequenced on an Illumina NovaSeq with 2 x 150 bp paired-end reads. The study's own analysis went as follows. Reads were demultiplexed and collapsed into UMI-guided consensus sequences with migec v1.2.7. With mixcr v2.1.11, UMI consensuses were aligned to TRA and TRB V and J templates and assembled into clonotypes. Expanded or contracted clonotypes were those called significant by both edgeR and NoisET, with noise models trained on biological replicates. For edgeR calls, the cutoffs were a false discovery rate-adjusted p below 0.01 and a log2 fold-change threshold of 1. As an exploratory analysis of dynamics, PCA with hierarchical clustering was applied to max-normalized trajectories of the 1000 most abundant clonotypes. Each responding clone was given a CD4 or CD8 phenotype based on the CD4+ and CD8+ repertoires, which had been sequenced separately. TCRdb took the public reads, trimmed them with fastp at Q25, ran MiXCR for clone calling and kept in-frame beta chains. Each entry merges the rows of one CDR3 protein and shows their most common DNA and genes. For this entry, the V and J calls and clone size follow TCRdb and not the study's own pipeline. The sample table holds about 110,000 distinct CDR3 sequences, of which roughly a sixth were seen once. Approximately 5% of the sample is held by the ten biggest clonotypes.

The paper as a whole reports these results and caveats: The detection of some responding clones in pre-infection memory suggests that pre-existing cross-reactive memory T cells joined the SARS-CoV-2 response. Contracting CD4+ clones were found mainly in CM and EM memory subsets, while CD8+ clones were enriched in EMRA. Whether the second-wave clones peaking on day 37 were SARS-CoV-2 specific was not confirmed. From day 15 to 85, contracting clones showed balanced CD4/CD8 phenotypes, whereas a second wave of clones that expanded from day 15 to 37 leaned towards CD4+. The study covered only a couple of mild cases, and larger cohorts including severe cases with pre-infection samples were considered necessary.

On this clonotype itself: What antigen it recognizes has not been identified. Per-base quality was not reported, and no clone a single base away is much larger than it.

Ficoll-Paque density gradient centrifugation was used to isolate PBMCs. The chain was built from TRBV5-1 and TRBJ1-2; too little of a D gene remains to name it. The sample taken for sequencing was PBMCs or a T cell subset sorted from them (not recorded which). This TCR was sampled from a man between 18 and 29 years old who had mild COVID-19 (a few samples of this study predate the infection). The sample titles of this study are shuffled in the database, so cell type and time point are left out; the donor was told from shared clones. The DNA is TGCGCCAGCAGCTTTGGCACCGACTATGGCTACACCTTC. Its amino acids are CASSFGTDYGYTF.